The 10 T cell receptor beta chains below come from one sample, sequenced in a study of response to subunit inactivated influenza vaccine. TCRdb ran MiXCR on the RT-PCR reads and lists one entry per CDR3 protein. This table has over 300,000 distinct CDR3 sequences, roughly 22% appearing once. The sample consisted of PBMCs from blood, taken less than 22 months after vaccination. These receptors were collected from a man between 50 and 69 years old who received an inactivated influenza vaccine.

This clonotype was seen a handful of times. V is TRBV11-1 and J is TRBJ2-2, with TRBD2 as a possible D gene (5 bases). Germline CDR1 reads SGHAT; CDR2 reads FQDESV (reference sequence). Trimming cost V 2 bases and J 4 bases, with 20 bases left between them. This CDR3 contains 18 residues. The CDR3 coding sequence is TGTGCCAGCAGCTTAAGCCCACTCCGGGGAAGTAGCACCGGGGAGCTGTTTTTT. Amino acids: CASSLSPLRGSSTGELFF.

The gene calls are TRBV11-2 and TRBJ2-7, with 9 bases identical to TRBD2. V gave up 4 bases and J gave up 2 bases; unmatched junction bases: 6. The CDR3 sequence is 15 residues long. Germline V gene lookup returns CDR1 SGHAT and CDR2 FQNNGV. Here the CDR3 reads CASSSGLARAYEQYF. The DNA of the CDR3 is TGTGCCAGCAGCTCCGGACTAGCGAGGGCCTACGAGCAGTACTTC.

This clonotype was seen more than once but under ten times. The chain couples TRBV4-1 to TRBJ2-2; 7 bases are shared with TRBD1. CDR1 MGHRA and CDR2 YSYEKL come from the germline V gene. This CDR3 comprises 15 residues. V lost 3 bases, J lost 6 bases, and 7 bases stayed unmatched. CDR3 residues: CASSQAGTVPGELFF. DNA of the CDR3: TGCGCCAGCAGCCAGGCCGGGACAGTCCCCGGGGAGCTGTTTTTT.

This clonotype was picked up a small number of times. The CDR3 does not end in the conserved phenylalanine or tryptophan, so this is likely a read error. It is unclear where the CDR3 begins or ends on the DNA, so no DNA is shown, and the CDR3 is as TCRdb lists it. V and J are TRBV2 and TRBJ2-5. Germline-derived CDR1 and CDR2 are SNHLY and FYNNEI. The CDR3 is 11 amino acids long, termini counted. The chain's CDR3 is CASSEAGSPSV.

J is TRBJ2-7 and V is TRBV3-1; D call uncertain. This CDR3 has 15 residues. The ends were cut back, 0 bases at V and 2 bases at J, with 11 bases in the middle. Germline values: CDR1 LGHDT, CDR2 YNNKEL (reference sequence). The CDR3 DNA is TGTGCCAGCAGCCAAGATGGGAACTACCCCTACGAGCAGTACTTC. Protein product: CASSQDGNYPYEQYF.

The gene calls are TRBV5-4 and TRBJ2-1, with 7 bases identical to TRBD2. The CDR3 sequence is 15 residues long. The V gene's germline CDR1 is SGHNT and CDR2 YYREEE (reference sequence). V shed 4 bases, J shed 0 bases, and the junction held 4 bases outside the gene matches. As DNA, the CDR3 is TGTGCCAGCAGCCGAGCGGGGAGCTCCTACAATGAGCAGTTCTTC. This encodes CASSRAGSSYNEQFF.

This chain connects TRBV2 to TRBJ2-1; TRBD2 aligns across 10 bases. Germline CDR1 reads SNHLY; CDR2 reads FYNNEI. The junction had 3 bases not matched to a gene; V was cut back by 2 bases and J by 5 bases. The CDR3 has 15 amino acids. CDR3 residues: CASSERTSGNNEQFF. The CDR3 DNA is TGTGCCAGCAGTGAACGGACTAGCGGAAACAATGAGCAGTTCTTC.

The table lists this clonotype with many counts. CDR3 sequence: CASSEPVGNYGYTF. Here the CDR3 DNA reads TGTGCCAGCAGCGAACCTGTCGGGAACTATGGCTACACCTTC. The chain employs TRBV6-1 and TRBJ1-2; no clear D gene. The CDR3 loop spans 14 amino acids. V lost 6 bases and J 2 bases, leaving 13 bases between the germline ends. Germline lookup yields CDR1 MNHNS and CDR2 SASEGT.

The genes are TRBV29-1 and TRBJ1-3, with D possibly TRBD1 on 6 matching bases. V was clipped by 7 bases and J by 2 bases, with 15 bases between them. This CDR3 contains 14 residues. Per germline, CDR1 SQVTM and CDR2 ANQGSEA. The CDR3: CSGAGDSAGNTIYF. Written as DNA, the CDR3 is TGCAGCGGCGCAGGGGATTCGGCTGGAAACACCATATATTTT.

J is TRBJ2-1 and V is TRBV10-3; no reliable D call. This CDR3 region has 15 residues. Germline CDR1 ENHRY, CDR2 SYGVKD. V was shortened by 0 bases and J by 10 bases, with 16 bases between the two germline ends. CDR3: CAISESQAPLGEQFF. The CDR3 nucleotides are TGTGCCATCAGTGAGTCGCAGGCTCCGCTTGGGGAGCAGTTCTTC.